These 28 T cell receptor beta chains came from one sample sequenced in a study of T cell responses to AZD1222 COVID-19 vaccine. TCRdb's copy holds only in-frame clones and misses some; the assay was immunoSEQ multiplex PCR. The sample carries some 110,000 clones, about 94% recorded once. The sequences come from peripheral blood, collected on day 0 of AZD1222 vaccination. The receptors were gathered from an adult in good health.

The chain recombines TRBV28 with TRBJ2-7, with 11 bases aligning to TRBD2. V lost 5 bases, J lost 2 bases, and 8 bases stayed unmatched. Germline CDR1 reads MDHEN; CDR2 reads SYDVKM. The CDR3 covers 16 residues. The CDR3 here is CASSPTGTSGTYEQYF. The CDR3 DNA sequence: TGTGCCAGCAGTCCCACCGGGACTAGCGGCACCTACGAGCAGTACTTC.

The chain joins TRBV12-5 to TRBJ1-3; D may be TRBD1 (5 bases). Germline V lookup: CDR1 LGHNT, CDR2 FRNRAP. Trimming took off 7 bases at V and 7 bases at J, with 14 bases between the two ends. The CDR3 sequence is 13 residues long. In DNA, the CDR3 is TGTGCTAGTGAGGACACAAGGAAGAACACCATATATTTT. This codes for CASEDTRKNTIYF.

The chain links TRBV18 to TRBJ1-4, with 7 bases fitting TRBD1. This CDR3 spans 17 amino acids. Germline CDR1 reads KGHSH; CDR2 reads LQKENI. V dropped 6 bases and J dropped 0; count of bases not matched to a gene: 10. For the CDR3, the DNA is TGTGCCAGCTCTCAAACAGGGGCGGGAGCAACTAATGAAAAACTGTTTTTT. As protein: CASSQTGAGATNEKLFF.

V usage is TRBV2 and J usage is TRBJ2-5; no reliable D call. Germline V gene sequence: CDR1 SNHLY, CDR2 FYNNEI. V shed 6 bases and J shed 1 base, with 6 bases lying between them. This CDR3 contains 12 residues. For the CDR3, the DNA is TGTGCCAGCAGAGAGTTCCAAGAGACCCAGTACTTC. It translates to CASREFQETQYF.

V is TRBV24-1 and J is TRBJ2-1; D might be TRBD1 or TRBD2, each matching 5 bases. With 5 bases removed from V and 8 bases from J, the gap between germline ends came to 15 bases. The CDR3 sequence is 14 residues long. CDR1 is KGHDR, CDR2 SFDVKD, per germline. CDR3 coding DNA: TGTGCCACCAGTGGCACGGCCATGGGGGATGAGCAGTTCTTC. It encodes CATSGTAMGDEQFF.

The chain carries TRBV6-6 and TRBJ2-1, with 14 bases identical to TRBD2. The V gene's germline CDR1 is MNHNY and CDR2 SVGAGI (reference sequence). V was clipped by 5 bases and J by 3 bases; unmatched bases: 6. The CDR3 is made up of 17 amino acids. The CDR3 loop reads CASSRGLAGVHYNEQFF. CDR3 nucleotides: TGTGCCAGCAGTCGGGGACTAGCGGGAGTTCACTACAATGAGCAGTTCTTC.

The rearrangement joins TRBV11-2 to TRBJ1-6; D perhaps matches TRBD1 (5 bases). Deletions cut 5 bases from V and 10 bases from J, with 15 bases between. This CDR3 contains 14 residues. The V gene's germline CDR1 is SGHAT and CDR2 FQNNGV. In DNA form, the CDR3 reads TGTGCCAGCAGCCAGTGGTCCGGGGCCTCACCCCTCCACTTT. Translating it yields CASSQWSGASPLHF. Based on the CDR3 plus reference TRBV11-2 and TRBJ1-6, the full variable domain is EAGVAQSPRYKIIEKRQSVAFWCNPISGHATLYWYQQILGQGPKLLIQFQNNGVVDDSQLPKDRFSAERLKGVDSTLKIQPAKLEDSAVYLCASSQWSGASPLHFGNGTRLTVT.

This chain joins TRBV5-6 and TRBJ2-7, with TRBD1 matching over 8 bases. The CDR3 length is 15 residues. Germline V CDR1 and CDR2: SGHDT, YYEEEE. Unmatched junction bases numbered 13, after V lost 4 bases and J lost 7 bases. CDR3 DNA: TGTGCCAGCAGCGATATAGGACAGGGTTGGGGTGAGCAGTACTTC. Residues: CASSDIGQGWGEQYF. Based on the CDR3 plus reference TRBV5-6 and TRBJ2-7, the full variable domain is DAGVTQSPTHLIKTRGQQVTLRCSPKSGHDTVSWYQQALGQGPQFIFQYYEEEERQRGNFPDRFSGHQFPNYSSELNVNALLLGDSALYLCASSDIGQGWGEQYFGPGTRLTVT.

This chain connects TRBV2 to TRBJ1-2; D possibly corresponds to TRBD1 (5 bases). V lost 7 bases and J 3 bases, leaving 12 bases between the germline ends. CDR3 length: 13 amino acids. From germline, CDR1 is SNHLY and CDR2 FYNNEI. For the CDR3, the DNA is TGTGCCAGCAACCCGACGGGGGACTATGGCTACACCTTC. Its protein product is CASNPTGDYGYTF.

This chain joins TRBV30 and TRBJ1-6; possibly TRBD1 for D (5 bases). Per the germline V gene, CDR1 is GTSNPN and CDR2 is SVGIG (reference sequence). V lost 2 bases and J 5 bases, leaving 7 bases between the germline ends. The CDR3 is made up of 13 amino acids. The CDR3 sequence is CAWSRQNNSPLHF. Here the CDR3 DNA reads TGTGCCTGGAGTCGACAGAATAATTCACCCCTCCACTTT.

Regarding this clone: The junction differs from germline at one of its ends, possibly a read error. This rearrangement joins TRBV2 to TRBJ1-1; 8 positions match TRBD1. The germline V gene has CDR1 SNHLY and CDR2 FYNNEI. CDR3 length: 13 amino acids. The CDR3 DNA is TGTGCCAGCAGTGGATACAGGGGGACTGAAACTTTCTTT. Translating gives CASSGYRGTETFF.

The V call is TRBV2, the J call TRBJ2-5; 9 nucleotides line up with TRBD1. Germline V gene lookup returns CDR1 SNHLY and CDR2 FYNNEI. V trimming: 4 bases; J trimming: 5 bases; junction bases outside the gene matches: 11. The CDR3 spans 16 residues. The CDR3 sequence is CASSARATGGGETQYF. The CDR3 nucleotides are TGTGCCAGCAGTGCAAGGGCTACAGGGGGCGGGGAGACCCAGTACTTC.

The chain uses TRBV19 and TRBJ1-5, with a weak D call TRBD1 (5 bases). V lost 5 bases and J 4 bases, leaving 15 bases between the germline ends. This CDR3 is built from 15 residues. Germline V CDR1 and CDR2: LNHDA, SQIVND (reference sequence). The CDR3 DNA is TGTGCCAGTAGTCCACGGGACGGAATTAATCAGCCCCAGCATTTT. Translation gives CASSPRDGINQPQHF.

This clone was observed once. V is TRBV2 and J is TRBJ1-3, with TRBD1 matching over 9 bases. The CDR3 consists of 16 residues. The V gene's germline CDR1 is SNHLY and CDR2 FYNNEI. V lost 10 bases, J lost 0 bases, and 10 bases stayed unmatched. The DNA for the CDR3 is TGTGCCACCAGGGAGGGGACAGGGCGCTCTGGAAACACCATATATTTT. It specifies CATREGTGRSGNTIYF. Based on the CDR3 plus reference TRBV2 and TRBJ1-3, the full variable domain is EPEVTQTPSHQVTQMGQEVILRCVPISNHLYFYWYRQILGQKVEFLVSFYNNEISEKSEIFDDQFSVERPDGSNFTLKIRSTKLEDSAMYFCATREGTGRSGNTIYFGEGSWLTVV.

This chain connects TRBV10-3 to TRBJ2-7; no clear D gene. Germline V gene lookup returns CDR1 ENHRY and CDR2 SYGVKD. Trimming shortened V by 2 bases and J by 2 bases, and 19 bases separated the two germline ends. The CDR3 is made up of 17 amino acids. CDR3 bases: TGTGCCATCAGTGAGGCGGTTGGGCACTTGAGGACCTACGAGCAGTACTTC. Protein: CAISEAVGHLRTYEQYF.

The CDR3 is CASIRGGQNYGYTF. In DNA, the CDR3 is TGTGCCAGCATCCGAGGGGGACAGAACTATGGCTACACCTTC. The gene calls are TRBV7-9 and TRBJ1-2, with 7 nucleotides matching TRBD1. J lost 2 bases, V lost 7 bases, and 7 bases had no gene match. The CDR3 consists of 14 residues. The V gene's germline CDR1 is SEHNR and CDR2 FQNEAQ (reference sequence). Based on the CDR3 plus reference TRBV7-9 and TRBJ1-2, the full variable domain is DTGVSQNPRHKITKRGQNVTFRCDPISEHNRLYWYRQTLGQGPEFLTYFQNEAQLEKSRLLSDRFSAERPKGSFSTLEIQRTEQGDSAMYLCASIRGGQNYGYTFGSGTRLTVV.

The chain joins TRBV2 to TRBJ1-1; D may be TRBD1 (5 bases). The germline V gene encodes CDR1 SNHLY and CDR2 FYNNEI. Deletions cut 10 bases from V and 3 bases from J, with 15 bases between. This CDR3 spans 13 amino acids. In nucleotides, the CDR3 is TGTGCCACCGCCCGGGGGAAGGACACTGAAGCTTTCTTT. The encoded protein is CATARGKDTEAFF.

V and J are TRBV12-3 or TRBV12-4 and TRBJ2-7, with D perhaps being TRBD1 or TRBD2 (5 bases each). V lost 10 bases, J lost 4 bases, and 11 bases lay in between. This CDR3 comprises 11 residues. The CDR3 here is CATGTGYEQYF. CDR3 nucleotide sequence: TGTGCCACTGGGACGGGGTACGAGCAGTACTTC.

This CDR3 reads CASSLWGRQDYEQYF. In nucleotides, the CDR3 is TGTGCCAGCAGCTTATGGGGCAGGCAAGACTACGAGCAGTACTTC. The chain recombines TRBV11-2 with TRBJ2-7, with a tentative D call TRBD1 (5 bases). Per the germline V gene, CDR1 is SGHAT and CDR2 is FQNNGV. The CDR3 is made up of 15 amino acids. Trimming shortened V by 2 bases and J by 3 bases, and 14 bases separated the two germline ends.

This sequence joins TRBV27 and TRBJ1-1, with a tentative D call TRBD1 (5 bases). CDR3 size: 14 residues. Germline V lookup: CDR1 MNHEY, CDR2 SMNVEV (reference sequence). V dropped 8 bases and J dropped 4 bases, with 17 bases sitting between them. This chain's CDR3 is CASRDSAGSTEAFF. The CDR3 DNA reads as TGTGCCAGCCGAGACAGTGCGGGGAGCACTGAAGCTTTCTTT.

The genes are TRBV27 and TRBJ2-7; 10 bases agree with TRBD2. The CDR3 length is 14 residues. CDR1 MNHEY and CDR2 SMNVEV come from the germline V gene (reference sequence). The V gene end was trimmed by 7 bases and the J gene end by 3 bases; junction bases not matched to a gene: 6. CDR3 amino acids: CASKRTSGNYEQYF. The DNA of the CDR3 is TGTGCCAGCAAACGGACTAGCGGAAACTACGAGCAGTACTTC.

This clone has only one observation. This chain connects TRBV18 to TRBJ1-2, with D hard to call. The CDR3 spans 14 residues. V lost 2 bases and J lost 1, with 8 bases in between. Germline-derived CDR1 and CDR2 are KGHSH and LQKENI. Here the CDR3 reads CASSPGKGNYGYTF. The CDR3 nucleotides read TGTGCCAGCTCACCAGGGAAGGGTAACTATGGCTACACCTTC.

The genes are TRBV5-1 and TRBJ2-1, with D perhaps matching TRBD2 (5 bases). Germline V gene sequence: CDR1 SGHRS, CDR2 YFSETQ. Trimming took off 4 bases at V and 8 bases at J, with 16 bases between the two ends. This CDR3 region has 14 residues. CDR3 in amino acids: CASSPTGVSHEQFF. The DNA for the CDR3 is TGCGCCAGCAGCCCCACCGGGGTTTCCCATGAGCAGTTCTTC.

The rearrangement joins TRBV5-1 to TRBJ2-4; tentatively, D is TRBD2 (6 bases). V shed 0 bases and J shed 0 bases, with 10 bases lying between them. CDR1 and CDR2 (germline): SGHRS, YFSETQ. The CDR3 loop spans 16 amino acids. CDR3 bases: TGCGCCAGCAGCTTGGACTCGGGACTAGCCAAAAACATTCAGTACTTC. This codes for CASSLDSGLAKNIQYF.

The J gene is TRBJ1-5, the V gene TRBV5-1; TRBD1 aligns across 9 bases. The V gene end was trimmed by 4 bases and the J gene end by 4 bases; junction bases not matched to a gene: 3. Germline V gene lookup returns CDR1 SGHRS and CDR2 YFSETQ. The CDR3 totals 14 residues. The DNA of the CDR3 is TGCGCCAGCAGCCAGGGACAGGGAAATCAGCCCCAGCATTTT. As protein: CASSQGQGNQPQHF.

The chain couples TRBV18 to TRBJ1-3; no definite D call. The CDR3 consists of 14 residues. V lost 3 bases and J lost 1, with 7 bases in between. The germline gives CDR1 KGHSH, CDR2 LQKENI. The CDR3 bases are TGTGCCAGCTCACCTCAACGGTCTGGAAACACCATATATTTT. Its protein is CASSPQRSGNTIYF.

The chain has TRBV5-4 and TRBJ2-1; 7 bases line up with TRBD1. The CDR3 has 17 residues. V dropped 4 bases and J dropped 2; count of bases not matched to a gene: 12. In germline, CDR1 is SGHNT, CDR2 YYREEE (reference sequence). The CDR3 coding sequence is TGTGCCAGCAGCGAGGGACAGCGAGTCTCAACCTACAATGAGCAGTTCTTC. Its translation is CASSEGQRVSTYNEQFF.

This chain connects TRBV25-1 to TRBJ2-7, with 10 bases aligning to TRBD2. Germline lookup yields CDR1 MGHDK and CDR2 SYGVNS. Trimming took 9 bases from V and 2 from J; bases not matched to a gene: 7. The CDR3 sequence is 14 residues long. Here the CDR3 reads CARGPSGGTYEQYF. In DNA form, the CDR3 reads TGTGCCAGGGGGCCTAGCGGGGGAACCTACGAGCAGTACTTC.